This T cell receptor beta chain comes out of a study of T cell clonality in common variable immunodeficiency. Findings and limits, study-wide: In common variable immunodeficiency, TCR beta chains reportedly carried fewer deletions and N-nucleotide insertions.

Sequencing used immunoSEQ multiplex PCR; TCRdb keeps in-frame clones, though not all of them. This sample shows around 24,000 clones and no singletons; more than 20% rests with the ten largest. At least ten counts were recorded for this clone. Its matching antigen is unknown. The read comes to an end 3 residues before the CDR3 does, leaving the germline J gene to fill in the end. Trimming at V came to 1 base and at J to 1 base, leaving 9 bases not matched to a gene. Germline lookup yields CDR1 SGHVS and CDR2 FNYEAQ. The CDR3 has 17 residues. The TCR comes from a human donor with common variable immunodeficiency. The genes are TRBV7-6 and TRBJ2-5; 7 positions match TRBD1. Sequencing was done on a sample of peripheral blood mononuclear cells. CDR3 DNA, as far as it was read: TGTGCCAGCAGCTTAGAAGCCGGGACAGCGTTCCAAGAGACC. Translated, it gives CASSLEAGTAFQET. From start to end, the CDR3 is CASSLEAGTAFQETQYF.